Below are 17 T cell receptor beta chains sequenced from a single sample in a study of cytomegalovirus exposure and HLA in healthy donors. PCR was performed using 60 Vbeta and 13 Jbeta primers. TCRdb's table, derived via immunoSEQ multiplex PCR, lists solely in-frame clones and lacks some. The sample has tens of thousands of clones. What was sequenced was PBMCs. These receptors all stem from a woman under 30 in good health and CMV-seronegative.

The chain recombines TRBV7-9 with TRBJ2-3; 7 bases line up with TRBD1. The CDR3 consists of 14 residues. J gave up 8 bases and V 4 bases, and 9 bases lay outside the gene matches. Germline V lookup: CDR1 SEHNR, CDR2 FQNEAQ (reference sequence). In DNA, the CDR3 is TGTGCCAGCAGCTCCGGGACAGCTGGCCTTACGCAGTATTTT. Its translation: CASSSGTAGLTQYF.

The V gene is TRBV4-2, the J gene TRBJ2-1, with D unresolved. Germline-derived CDR1 and CDR2 are LGHNA and YNFKEQ. V was clipped by 0 bases and J by 5 bases, with 11 bases between them. This CDR3 contains 15 residues. In DNA, the CDR3 is TGTGCCAGCAGCCAAGATCTAGTAGCTGACAATGAGCAGTTCTTC. It specifies CASSQDLVADNEQFF.

The chain joins TRBV4-1 to TRBJ2-1; D may be TRBD2 (6 bases). The CDR3 is 16 amino acids. Germline CDR1 and CDR2: MGHRA and YSYEKL. The V gene lost 1 base and the J gene lost 8 bases, with 18 bases spanning the gap. This CDR3 is CASSQGRPGVLYEQFF. In DNA, the CDR3 is TGCGCCAGCAGCCAAGGGAGACCGGGGGTTCTCTATGAGCAGTTCTTC.

The chain combines TRBV19 with TRBJ1-5; 8 bases are a match to TRBD1. Trimming removed 4 bases from V and 2 bases from J; junction bases left unmatched: 4. Germline lookup yields CDR1 LNHDA and CDR2 SQIVND (reference sequence). CDR3 length equals 15 residues. CDR3 sequence reads: CASSKDRVRNQPQHF. The CDR3 DNA reads as TGTGCCAGTAGTAAGGACAGGGTGCGCAATCAGCCCCAGCATTTT.

V gene TRBV6-6 combines with J gene TRBJ2-5; D is uncertain. The CDR3 is made up of 16 amino acids. The germline CDR1 and CDR2 sequences are MNHNY and SVGAGI (reference sequence). Trimming shortened V by 2 bases and J by 5 bases, and 18 bases separated the two germline ends. The CDR3 bases are TGTGCCAGCAGTTACCGGCAGGAAGTAGGTTTGGAGACCCAGTACTTC. It specifies CASSYRQEVGLETQYF.

V usage is TRBV6-5 and J usage is TRBJ2-7; 12 positions agree with TRBD2. With 2 bases clipped from V and 7 bases from J, the junction kept 6 bases outside the gene matches. Germline values: CDR1 MNHEY, CDR2 SVGAGI. This CDR3 is built from 15 residues. CDR3 DNA: TGTGCCAGCAGTTACCCTAGCGGGAGGGGATGGGAGCAGTACTTC. Its protein is CASSYPSGRGWEQYF.

The chain carries TRBV11-3 and TRBJ2-7; 13 nucleotides agree with TRBD2. The germline CDR1 and CDR2 sequences are SGHNT and YENEEA. The V segment lost 2 bases and the J segment 13 bases; nucleotides outside the gene matches: 5. This CDR3 is 13 amino acids long. The DNA for the CDR3 is TGTGCCAGCAGCTTAACTAGCGGGAGGGGGGAATACTTC. It yields the protein CASSLTSGRGEYF.

V and J are TRBV7-3 and TRBJ1-2; 12 bases are shared with TRBD1. The length of the CDR3 is 18 residues. After removal of 5 bases from V and 7 bases from J, the junction contained 17 bases not matched to a gene. Looked up from germline, CDR1 is SGHTA and CDR2 is FQGTGA. The DNA of the CDR3 is TGTGCCAGCAGCCCTACCCCCGGGACAGGGGGCCCGGGGAGTGGCTACACCTTC. Translation: CASSPTPGTGGPGSGYTF.

The genes are TRBV5-4 and TRBJ1-1; no clear D gene. Germline CDR1 SGHNT, CDR2 YYREEE (reference sequence). The CDR3 has 14 amino acids. The V gene lost 2 bases and the J gene lost 1 base, with 9 bases spanning the gap. CDR3 region: CASSFSGGNTEAFF. CDR3 in DNA: TGTGCCAGCAGCTTCAGTGGTGGGAACACTGAAGCTTTCTTT.

The chain carries TRBV4-2 and TRBJ2-7; 11 bases are a match to TRBD1. Germline V gene data show CDR1 as LGHNA and CDR2 as YNFKEQ. With 3 bases clipped from V and 4 bases from J, the junction kept 8 bases outside the gene matches. The CDR3 consists of 16 residues. The CDR3 region has the DNA TGTGCCAGCAGCCACACCAGGACAGGGGGCATGTACGAGCAGTACTTC. Translating gives CASSHTRTGGMYEQYF.

The genes are TRBV18 and TRBJ1-4; D gene ambiguous. The V gene lost 0 bases and the J gene lost 8 bases, with 13 bases spanning the gap. Germline V lookup: CDR1 KGHSH, CDR2 LQKENI. The CDR3 runs 15 residues. CDR3 amino acids: CASSPPGRVKEKLFF. The CDR3 coding sequence is TGTGCCAGCTCACCACCGGGGAGGGTCAAGGAAAAACTGTTTTTT.

The gene calls are TRBV4-1 and TRBJ2-1; D may be TRBD1 (6 bases). CDR1 is MGHRA and CDR2 is YSYEKL in the germline V gene. V lost 4 bases to trimming and J lost 2 bases, with 15 bases between them. The CDR3 is made up of 16 amino acids. For the CDR3, the DNA is TGCGCCAGCAGCCGGGGGCCAGGTGGGGCCTACAATGAGCAGTTCTTC. It codes for CASSRGPGGAYNEQFF.

Concerning this clone itself: One junction end disagrees with the germline gene, perhaps due to a read error. This chain uses TRBV29-1 with TRBJ1-1; D remains unclear. The CDR3 contains 14 residues. Germline V lookup: CDR1 SQVTM, CDR2 ANQGSEA. Here the CDR3 reads CSVDYRVRNTEDFF. CDR3 DNA sequence: TGCAGCGTTGATTACCGGGTACGGAACACTGAAGATTTCTTT.

Concerning this clone: Other DNA sequences from this sample encode an identical CDR3 as well. The J gene is TRBJ2-7, the V gene TRBV4-1, with 12 bases lining up with TRBD1. The CDR3 has 20 residues. The ends lost 1 base at V and 2 bases at J; junction bases unmatched: 15. CDR1 MGHRA and CDR2 YSYEKL come from the germline V gene. CDR3 sequence: CASSQGAPGQGAFSAYEQYF. Written as DNA, the CDR3 is TGCGCCAGCAGCCAAGGGGCTCCGGGACAGGGGGCCTTCAGCGCCTACGAGCAGTACTTC.

This rearrangement joins TRBV11-3 to TRBJ1-1; TRBD1 might be the D (5 bases). The germline V gene encodes CDR1 SGHNT and CDR2 YENEEA. This CDR3 is 12 amino acids long. V shed 1 base and J shed 8 bases, with 8 bases lying between them. This CDR3 is CASSLGDSEAFF. Written as DNA, the CDR3 is TGTGCCAGCAGCTTAGGCGACAGCGAAGCTTTCTTT.

V gene TRBV6-1 combines with J gene TRBJ2-3; 9 bases map to TRBD1. V was pared by 7 bases and J by 2 bases, with 7 bases of the junction left unmatched. The germline V gene has CDR1 MNHNS and CDR2 SASEGT. The CDR3 sequence is 15 residues long. The CDR3 reads CASTKGQGHTDTQYF. The CDR3 region has the DNA TGTGCCAGCACAAAGGGACAGGGTCACACAGATACGCAGTATTTT.

The rearrangement joins TRBV7-3 to TRBJ2-1; D gene unclear. Germline V gene sequence: CDR1 SGHTA, CDR2 FQGTGA. This CDR3 comprises 14 residues. Deletions cut 5 bases from V and 9 bases from J, with 17 bases between. CDR3 bases: TGTGCCAGCAGCATAGCCCTGTTCGACGGTGAGCAGTTCTTC. Encoded protein: CASSIALFDGEQFF. The whole variable domain, remainder taken from reference TRBV7-3 and TRBJ2-1, is GAGVSQTPSNKVTEKGKYVELRCDPISGHTALYWYRQSLGQGPEFLIYFQGTGAADDSGLPNDRFFAVRPEGSVSTLKIQRTERGDSAVYLCASSIALFDGEQFFGPGTRLTVL.